This TCR beta chain was identified in a study of blood T cells in healthy people across ages. A second 7 to 11 cycle PCR used barcoded and J-beta primers. TCRdb recomputed calls from the 5' RACE reads with MiXCR, one row per CDR3 protein. The table lists approximately 700,000 distinct CDR3 sequences, 32% of them singletons, with about 16% in the top ten. Researchers collected about 10 milliliters of peripheral blood from every single donor. A minimum of 5.5 micrograms of total RNA was extracted per sample. This CDR3 comprises 17 residues. CDR1 and CDR2 from the germline V gene are SNHLY and FYNNEI. As to this clonotype: Its antigen remains unidentified.

Study conclusions and caveats: The long-lived group displayed more naive CD4+ cells, plus higher diversity, than the aged donors did. When one million T cells were used, diversity estimates were thought to be underestimates.

The V gene is TRBV2, the J gene TRBJ2-4; 10 bases align to TRBD1. The J call is in doubt because the DNA end fits TRBJ2-7 better. The origin of this receptor is a woman aged 80 or older in good health. Sequences were obtained from blood. The CDR3 reads CASSASGPGQGGYEQYF. CDR3 nucleotides: TGTGCCAGCAGTGCCTCCGGGCCAGGACAGGGGGGATACGAGCAGTACTTC.